This entry lists 27 T cell receptor beta chains sequenced from one sample in a study of T cells in Graves' hyperthyroidism and ophthalmopathy. Amplified TCR beta CDR3 regions derived from RNA transcripts. The primer set for the first-round RT-PCR of the TCR CDR3 was HTBI. TCRdb fed the multiplex PCR reads into MiXCR, producing one record per CDR3 protein. The sample holds about 560,000 distinct CDR3 sequences, 16% seen once. Source material: blood. Source of these receptors: a woman between 18 and 30 years old with Graves' hyperthyroidism.

In its sample, this clonotype was seen many times. The chain employs TRBV6-1 and TRBJ2-7, with 8 bases lining up with TRBD1. The CDR3 consists of 15 residues. From germline, CDR1 is MNHNS and CDR2 SASEGT. Trimming cost V 5 bases and J 4 bases; bases outside gene matches: 10. The CDR3 reads CASSSPGQATYEQYF. The CDR3 DNA reads TGTGCCAGCAGTTCCCCGGGACAGGCTACTTACGAGCAGTACTTC.

This clonotype showed up many times. The chain employs TRBV11-2 and TRBJ2-7, with unresolved D. The CDR3 runs to 12 residues. Germline CDR1 and CDR2: SGHAT and FQNNGV. V shed 5 bases and J shed 3 bases, with 8 bases lying between them. CDR3 DNA: TGTGCCAGCAGCCAATCCGACTACGAGCAGTACTTC. It translates to CASSQSDYEQYF.

The rearrangement links TRBV5-1 to TRBJ2-1, with 13 positions matching TRBD2. V dropped 4 bases and J dropped 2; count of bases not matched to a gene: 6. The CDR3 spans 17 residues. Germline V lookup: CDR1 SGHRS, CDR2 YFSETQ. CDR3 sequence reads: CASSGGLAGSPYNEQFF. The CDR3 DNA sequence: TGCGCCAGCAGCGGGGGACTAGCGGGGTCACCCTACAATGAGCAGTTCTTC.

This clonotype turned up a few times. The V gene is TRBV19, the J gene TRBJ1-1, with unresolved D. The V gene's germline CDR1 is LNHDA and CDR2 SQIVND (reference sequence). The CDR3 consists of 15 residues. Deletions cut 2 bases from V and 4 bases from J, with 14 bases between. The chain's CDR3 is CASSIRPVGSTEAFF. In DNA form, the CDR3 reads TGTGCCAGTAGTATAAGGCCTGTAGGGAGCACTGAAGCTTTCTTT.

The chain uses TRBV3-1 and TRBJ2-7; D uncertain. The CDR3 consists of 15 residues. Germline CDR1 is LGHDT and CDR2 is YNNKEL (reference sequence). V lost 1 base and J lost 5, with 15 bases in between. CDR3 in amino acids: CASSQVTGSLDEQYF. The CDR3 bases are TGTGCCAGCAGCCAAGTTACGGGCAGCCTTGACGAGCAGTACTTC.

The rearrangement uses TRBV19 and TRBJ1-1; D not resolved. CDR1 and CDR2 (germline): LNHDA, SQIVND (reference sequence). CDR3 length equals 13 residues. V lost 7 bases to trimming and J lost 4 bases, with 13 bases between them. CDR3 in DNA: TGTGCCAGTACCGGAACCCGGTCCACTGAAGCTTTCTTT. It is translated as CASTGTRSTEAFF.

This clonotype was picked up many times. CDR3 in amino acids: CASRFGTVTSYEQYF. CDR3 DNA: TGTGCCAGCAGGTTCGGGACAGTCACCTCCTACGAGCAGTACTTC. The rearrangement uses TRBV6-2 or TRBV6-3 and TRBJ2-7, with 7 bases that match TRBD1. With 6 bases clipped from V and 0 bases from J, the junction kept 8 bases outside the gene matches. Looked up from germline, CDR1 is MNHEY and CDR2 is SVGEGT. The CDR3 is made up of 15 amino acids.

J is TRBJ2-7 and V is TRBV11-2, with D tentatively TRBD1 (7 bases). The germline V gene has CDR1 SGHAT and CDR2 FQNNGV. Trimming cost V 6 bases and J 3 bases, with 27 bases left between them. This CDR3 contains 18 residues. The CDR3 here is CASRTYKARGQGGYEQYF. In DNA form, the CDR3 reads TGTGCCAGCAGAACCTATAAGGCTAGGGGGCAGGGGGGCTACGAGCAGTACTTC.

The chain uses TRBV6-2 or TRBV6-3 and TRBJ2-7, with 10 bases identical to TRBD2. Germline CDR1 MNHEY, CDR2 SVGEGT. J gave up 7 bases and V 6 bases, and 9 bases lay outside the gene matches. CDR3 length: 14 amino acids. The CDR3 DNA reads as TGTGCCAGCAGGAAACCGGGACTAGCGCCGGAGCAGTACTTC. Protein sequence: CASRKPGLAPEQYF.

This clonotype was found a few times. This chain connects TRBV7-8 to TRBJ2-2; possible D gene TRBD1, 6 bases. The CDR3 is 15 residues long. Trimming pared 4 bases from V and 4 bases from J, leaving 13 bases between. The germline gives CDR1 SGHVS, CDR2 FQNEAQ. CDR3 sequence reads: CASSSPTGTTGELFF. In DNA, the CDR3 is TGTGCCAGCAGCTCCCCGACAGGAACCACCGGGGAGCTGTTTTTT.

This clonotype was counted many times. This chain connects TRBV20-1 to TRBJ2-3; D unresolved. The CDR3 covers 14 residues. From germline, CDR1 is DFQATT and CDR2 SNEGSKA (reference sequence). CDR3 in DNA: TGCAGAGGTACCCGCCGAGAGGGCACAGATACGCAGTATTTT. Amino acids: CRGTRREGTDTQYF.

This rearrangement joins TRBV5-1 to TRBJ1-1; D uncertain. The germline V and J ends were trimmed by 3 bases and 1 base, with 16 bases remaining between them. The CDR3 is 16 residues long. Germline-derived CDR1 and CDR2 are SGHRS and YFSETQ. CDR3 in amino acids: CASSSDGRWWNTEAFF. CDR3 coding DNA: TGCGCCAGCAGCTCCGACGGTCGGTGGTGGAACACTGAAGCTTTCTTT.

This clonotype was counted many times. V and J are TRBV2 and TRBJ1-1, with D perhaps TRBD1 (5 bases). Germline V lookup: CDR1 SNHLY, CDR2 FYNNEI. Trimming removed 6 bases at V and 3 bases at J, with 14 bases between. The CDR3 contains 14 residues. In nucleotides, the CDR3 is TGTGCCAGCAGAAGGGGCCTAAAGGACACTGAAGCTTTCTTT. This translates into CASRRGLKDTEAFF.

Comments on this clonotype: Since a much larger clone is just one base distant, this may be a read error. V usage is TRBV29-1 and J usage is TRBJ2-3; D possibly corresponds to TRBD2 (5 bases). This CDR3 spans 13 amino acids. CDR1 and CDR2 from the germline V gene are SQVTM and ANQGSEA. The CDR3 DNA follows: TGCGGCGTTGAAACCCAAGCGGCAGATACGCAGTATTTT. Translation gives CGVETQAADTQYF.

This clonotype was recorded many times. The rearrangement links TRBV6-1 to TRBJ1-5; the D is unclear. The V gene lost 5 bases and the J gene lost 1 base, with 9 bases spanning the gap. The CDR3 totals 14 residues. CDR1 and CDR2 (germline): MNHNS, SASEGT. In nucleotides, the CDR3 is TGTGCCAGCAGTTTCGGACCGAGCAATCAGCCCCAGCATTTT. Translating gives CASSFGPSNQPQHF.

This clonotype has more than one count but fewer than ten. V usage is TRBV29-1 and J usage is TRBJ2-3; D not certain. CDR1 and CDR2 (germline): SQVTM, ANQGSEA. This CDR3 comprises 14 residues. V lost 2 bases, J lost 1 base, and 10 bases lay in between. Here the CDR3 DNA reads TGCAGCGTTGAATTGGTTACAGGCACAGATACGCAGTATTTT. It encodes CSVELVTGTDTQYF.

This clonotype has a count of ten or more. The chain employs TRBV7-2 and TRBJ2-7; 12 bases fit TRBD2. The CDR3 consists of 17 residues. The junction had 4 bases not matched to a gene; V was cut back by 1 base and J by 0 bases. Germline loops: CDR1 SGHTA, CDR2 FQGNSA. CDR3 residues: CASSLDLAGGSSYEQYF. CDR3 nucleotides: TGTGCCAGCAGCTTAGATCTAGCGGGGGGGAGCTCCTACGAGCAGTACTTC.

At least ten counts were recorded for this clonotype. The J gene is TRBJ2-7, the V gene TRBV7-8; tentatively, D is TRBD1 or TRBD2 (5 bases each). The V and J ends lost 4 bases and 3 bases respectively, with 10 bases between them. This CDR3 is 13 amino acids long. The germline V gene encodes CDR1 SGHVS and CDR2 FQNEAQ. CDR3 bases: TGTGCCAGCAGCTCCGGGACCTTCTACGAGCAGTACTTC. It is translated as CASSSGTFYEQYF.

The sample holds many counts of this clonotype. V usage is TRBV12-3 or TRBV12-4 and J usage is TRBJ1-5; TRBD1 might be the D (6 bases). This CDR3 has 18 amino acids. Trimming left V 1 base short and J 0 bases short, with 16 bases between. The CDR3 protein is CASSLVGGGSYSNQPQHF. The DNA of the CDR3 is TGTGCCAGCAGTTTAGTGGGCGGGGGCTCATATAGCAATCAGCCCCAGCATTTT.

This clonotype was seen more than once but under ten times. This chain connects TRBV6-2 or TRBV6-3 to TRBJ2-5; unclear D gene. Per germline, CDR1 MNHEY and CDR2 SVGEGT. Trimming stripped 5 bases from V and 4 bases from J, with 11 bases between. The CDR3 totals 13 residues. CDR3 amino acids: CASSRPGPETQYF. CDR3 nucleotide sequence: TGTGCCAGCAGTCGCCCCGGCCCAGAGACCCAGTACTTC.

With regard to this clonotype: One end of the junction varies from germline; a read error may be responsible. The chain uses TRBV4-3 and TRBJ1-6; 9 positions match TRBD1. Germline CDR1 and CDR2: LGHNA and YSLEER. The CDR3 is 19 amino acids. CDR3 DNA sequence: TGCGCCAGCAGCCAAGTGGGCGGAACAGGGGGCTTCTATAGTTCACCCCTCCACTTT. It yields the protein CASSQVGGTGGFYSSPLHF.

This clonotype has more than one count but fewer than ten. This chain uses TRBV4-2 with TRBJ2-2; D assignment may be TRBD1 or TRBD2 (5 bases each). The CDR3 has 16 residues. The V gene lost 4 bases and the J gene lost 3 bases, with 15 bases spanning the gap. CDR1 is LGHNA and CDR2 is YNFKEQ in the germline V gene. This chain's CDR3 is CASSPVMGPDTGELFF. CDR3 in DNA: TGTGCCAGCAGCCCCGTTATGGGACCGGACACCGGGGAGCTGTTTTTT.

The chain is built from TRBV20-1 and TRBJ2-1; D possibly corresponds to TRBD2 (6 bases). CDR3 size: 13 residues. Trimming pared 6 bases from V and 2 bases from J, leaving 11 bases between. In germline, CDR1 is DFQATT, CDR2 SNEGSKA (reference sequence). CDR3 bases: TGCAGTGCCACAGCGGGCGCCTACAATGAGCAGTTCTTC. Its translation is CSATAGAYNEQFF.

J is TRBJ1-5 and V is TRBV19, with D perhaps matching TRBD1 (5 bases). The CDR3 consists of 18 residues. The germline V gene has CDR1 LNHDA and CDR2 SQIVND (reference sequence). Trimming pared 5 bases from V and 0 bases from J, leaving 20 bases between. CDR3 coding DNA: TGTGCCAGTAGTGTGGACGGCACAGGAAAATATAGCAATCAGCCCCAGCATTTT. The encoded protein is CASSVDGTGKYSNQPQHF.

The CDR3 is CASSLFLSEWVAGELFF. The DNA for the CDR3 is TGTGCCAGCAGTTTATTTTTGTCTGAGTGGGTAGCCGGGGAGCTGTTTTTT. This chain links TRBV27 with TRBJ2-2; D gene unclear. Germline CDR1 reads MNHEY; CDR2 reads SMNVEV (reference sequence). The CDR3 sequence is 17 residues long. Trimming shortened V by 1 base and J by 6 bases, and 18 bases separated the two germline ends.

The chain has TRBV14 and TRBJ2-7; unclear D gene. Deletions cut 1 base from V and 0 bases from J, with 10 bases between. CDR1 and CDR2 from the germline V gene are SGHDN and FVKESK. The CDR3 contains 15 residues. CDR3 residues: CASSQGLYSSYEQYF. The CDR3 DNA sequence: TGTGCCAGCAGCCAAGGTCTATATAGCTCCTACGAGCAGTACTTC. Full variable domain (outside the CDR3, taken from reference TRBV14 and TRBJ2-7): EAGVTQFPSHSVIEKGQTVTLRCDPISGHDNLYWYRRVMGKEIKFLLHFVKESKQDESGMPNNRFLAERTGGTYSTLKVQPAELEDSGVYFCASSQGLYSSYEQYFGPGTRLTVT.

This clonotype has at least ten counts. In DNA form, the CDR3 reads TGTGCCAGCAGTGCTATGGGACTAGCGGGAGTCGCAATGTCCGGGGAGCTGTTTTTT. Protein product: CASSAMGLAGVAMSGELFF. The chain links TRBV28 to TRBJ2-2; 14 bases match TRBD2. CDR1 is MDHEN, CDR2 SYDVKM, per germline. Unmatched junction bases numbered 14, after V lost 5 bases and J lost 6 bases. This CDR3 spans 19 amino acids.